These 22 T cell receptor beta chains originate from one sample sequenced in a study of CD8+CD57+ T cells in acquired aplastic anemia. The study profiled TCR beta VDJ and CDR3 using genomic DNA as template. From the reads, TCRdb called clonotypes with MiXCR, one entry per CDR3 protein. The sample records 400,000 to 450,000 distinct CDR3 sequences, about 70% being singletons. Specimen: sorted CD4+, CD8+, or CD8+CD57+ T cells (not recorded which) from PBMCs. Every receptor here comes from a human donor in good health, serving as a control.

This clonotype was counted a few times. The genes are TRBV19 and TRBJ1-5, with D maybe TRBD1 (5 bases). CDR3 size: 14 residues. CDR1 and CDR2 from the germline V gene are LNHDA and SQIVND (reference sequence). Trimming cost V 6 bases and J 2 bases, with 11 bases left between them. CDR3 amino acids: CASSQGIGNQPQHF. The CDR3 region has the DNA TGTGCCAGTAGCCAGGGCATCGGCAATCAGCCCCAGCATTTT.

Concerning this clonotype itself: It is unclear where the CDR3 begins or ends on the DNA, so no DNA is shown, and the CDR3 is as TCRdb lists it. The J gene is TRBJ1-2, the V gene TRBV19. Germline V gene data show CDR1 as LNHDA and CDR2 as SQIVND (reference sequence). The CDR3 contains 17 residues when both ends are counted. CDR3 residues: CASSTGLAFGELFFGTF.

Comments on this clonotype: A read error may produce the germline difference seen at one junction end. This chain joins TRBV7-3 and TRBJ1-2, with D unresolved. CDR3 length equals 14 residues. Germline V gene lookup returns CDR1 SGHTA and CDR2 FQGTGA. CDR3 sequence (DNA): TGTGCCAGCAGAATGAGCAGACTTTACTATGGCTACACCTTT. It translates to CASRMSRLYYGYTF.

The V and J genes are TRBV6-2 or TRBV6-3 and TRBJ1-5; D remains unclear. The germline V and J ends were trimmed by 4 bases and 9 bases, with 13 bases remaining between them. Germline CDR1 and CDR2: MNHEY and SVGEGT. The CDR3 sequence is 13 residues long. The CDR3 DNA is TGTGCCAGCAGTTGCTCAACCCCTCGGCCCCAGCATTTT. Amino acid sequence: CASSCSTPRPQHF.

In the case of this clonotype: One end of the junction does not line up with germline, which may come from a read error. The chain combines TRBV20-1 with TRBJ1-4, with a possible D match to TRBD1 (6 bases). The germline V gene has CDR1 DFQATT and CDR2 SNEGSKA (reference sequence). The CDR3 totals 17 residues. CDR3 region: CSARGWRGVATNEKLFF. The CDR3 nucleotides read TGCAGTGCCAGAGGTTGGAGGGGGGTTGCAACTAATGAAAAACTGTTTTTT.

To note about this clonotype: The junction and the germline gene differ at one end; a read error may be behind it. The chain couples TRBV29-1 to TRBJ1-4; D might be TRBD1 (5 bases). Germline CDR1 is SQVTM and CDR2 is ANQGSEA. The CDR3 is made up of 14 amino acids. The CDR3 region is CSVEGPGTIEKLFF. CDR3 sequence (DNA): TGCAGCGTTGAAGGTCCGGGGACTATCGAAAAGCTGTTTTTT. Drawing the rest from reference TRBV29-1 and TRBJ1-4, the complete variable domain is SAVISQKPSRDICQRGTSLTIQCQVDSQVTMMFWYRQQPGQSLTLIATANQGSEATYESGFVIDKFPISRPNLTFSTLTVSNMSPEDSSIYLCSVEGPGTIEKLFFGSGTQLSVL.

About this clonotype itself: The CDR3 does not end in the conserved phenylalanine or tryptophan, so this is likely a read error. The DNA is left out, because the CDR3 cannot be placed on it with certainty; the CDR3 is given as TCRdb lists it. This chain joins TRBV7-8 and TRBJ1-2. The germline CDR1 and CDR2 sequences are SGHVS and FQNEAQ. The CDR3 is made up of 13 amino acids, end residues included. CDR3 residues: CASSLRGGGHYFV.

About this clonotype: Here the CDR3 omits its conserved ending phenylalanine or tryptophan, so a read error is the likely source. No DNA is shown, since the ends of the CDR3 on it are uncertain; the CDR3 is the one TCRdb lists. This chain connects TRBV7-2 to TRBJ2-7; TRBD1, as called in the table, went unchecked against the DNA. In germline, CDR1 is SGHTA, CDR2 FQGNSA. Including both end residues, the CDR3 is 13 amino acids long. The CDR3 region is CASSPSMGPPEYY.

This clonotype came up many times. The chain employs TRBV24-1 and TRBJ2-1, with 11 bases that match TRBD2. The V gene's germline CDR1 is KGHDR and CDR2 SFDVKD. Losses at the gene ends were 7 bases for V and 7 bases for J; bases not matched to a gene: 14. There are 17 residues in the CDR3. The CDR3 spells CATSRGVSGGASNEQFF. DNA of the CDR3: TGTGCCACCAGCCGAGGGGTTAGCGGGGGGGCGAGTAATGAGCAGTTCTTC.

In its sample, this clonotype was seen once. Since the CDR3 does not end with the conserved phenylalanine or tryptophan, this likely comes from a read error. It is unclear where the CDR3 begins or ends on the DNA, so no DNA is shown, and the CDR3 is as TCRdb lists it. The chain employs TRBV19 and TRBJ2-5. The CDR3 spans 15 residues, counting both ends. Germline CDR1 LNHDA, CDR2 SQIVND (reference sequence). The CDR3: CASSIPTDQPQNYCY.

The chain combines TRBV7-8 with TRBJ1-1; possibly TRBD1 for D (6 bases). The CDR3 runs to 15 residues. CDR1 and CDR2 from the germline V gene are SGHVS and FQNEAQ. Trimming pared 5 bases from V and 13 bases from J, leaving 26 bases between. CDR3 sequence: CASSMGHGLNTQDFF. The CDR3, as DNA: TGTGCCAGCAGCATGGGACATGGCCTCAACACTCAGGATTTCTTT. Full variable domain (outside the CDR3, taken from reference TRBV7-8 and TRBJ1-1): GAGVSQSPRYKVAKRGQDVALRCDPISGHVSLFWYQQALGQGPEFLTYFQNEAQLDKSGLPSDRFFAERPEGSVSTLKIQRTQQEDSAVYLCASSMGHGLNTQDFFGQGTRLTVV.

This clonotype showed up just once. The CDR3 does not close with the conserved phenylalanine or tryptophan, likely indicating a read error. No DNA is shown, since the ends of the CDR3 on it are uncertain; the CDR3 is the one TCRdb lists. The chain couples TRBV7-3 to TRBJ2-7; whether TRBD1, the table's D call, matches the DNA was not checked. The CDR3 adds up to 13 amino acids, both ends counted. Germline V CDR1 and CDR2: SGHTA, FQGTGA. The CDR3 sequence is CASTRQGSHEKYY.

This clonotype was detected only once. Compared with germline, one end of the junction differs, possibly owing to a read error. The V gene is TRBV2, the J gene TRBJ1-4; maybe TRBD1 (5 bases). CDR3 length equals 14 residues. Germline V gives CDR1 SNHLY, CDR2 FYNNEI. The CDR3 bases are TGTGCCAGCCGCCGGGGCTGCCTTAATGAACAACTGTTTTTT. This gives the protein CASRRGCLNEQLFF.

About this clonotype itself: The junction departs from germline at one end; a sequencing error may be responsible. This chain uses TRBV19 with TRBJ2-5; D assignment may be TRBD1 or TRBD2 (6 bases each). The length of the CDR3 is 16 residues. Germline V gene sequence: CDR1 LNHDA, CDR2 SQIVND (reference sequence). Here the CDR3 reads CASTPRDTGARNTKYF. DNA for the CDR3: TGTGCCAGTACCCCTAGGGATACGGGGGCCCGAAACACCAAATATTTC.

Ten or more counts support this clonotype. This chain joins TRBV7-2 and TRBJ1-4, with 7 bases aligning to TRBD1. Per germline, CDR1 SGHTA and CDR2 FQGNSA. CDR3 size: 16 residues. V was pared by 0 bases and J by 8 bases, with 9 bases of the junction left unmatched. The CDR3 region has the DNA TGTGCCAGCAGCTTAGCGGCGAGGGGGCAAGAGGAAAAACTGTTTTTT. Translation: CASSLAARGQEEKLFF.

A few counts support this clonotype. Mismatch with germline at one junction end may stem from a read error. The rearrangement links TRBV6-2 or TRBV6-3 to TRBJ2-1, with 8 bases identical to TRBD1. CDR1 and CDR2 (germline): MNHEY, SVGEGT. This CDR3 is built from 17 residues. Here the CDR3 DNA reads TGTGCCAGCAGCCCCCGTCACAGGGGGAATTCCTACAATGGGCAGTTCTTC. This translates into CASSPRHRGNSYNGQFF.

The genes are TRBV30 and TRBJ2-5; D is uncertain. Trimming took off 1 base at V and 5 bases at J, with 8 bases between the two ends. Germline V gene data show CDR1 as GTSNPN and CDR2 as SVGIG (reference sequence). The CDR3 loop spans 12 amino acids. CDR3 in amino acids: CAWSGSVETQYF. The CDR3 DNA sequence: TGTGCCTGGAGTGGCTCGGTGGAGACCCAGTACTTC.

The V gene is TRBV9, the J gene TRBJ2-5; 12 nucleotides match TRBD2. The CDR3 runs 19 residues. Germline CDR1 and CDR2: SGDLS and YYNGEE. With 3 bases clipped from V and 2 bases from J, the junction kept 14 bases outside the gene matches. CDR3 in DNA: TGTGCCAGCAGCGCCGGACTAGCGGGGCTGTACTCCATACAAGAGACCCAGTACTTC. This translates into CASSAGLAGLYSIQETQYF.

Remarks on this clonotype: The CDR3 does not end in the conserved phenylalanine or tryptophan, so this is likely a read error. No DNA is shown, since the ends of the CDR3 on it are uncertain; the CDR3 is the one TCRdb lists. This chain connects TRBV7-2 to TRBJ1-6; the table calls TRBD1, which could not be checked here. From germline, CDR1 is SGHTA and CDR2 FQGNSA. The CDR3 is 13 amino acids long, termini counted. This CDR3 reads CASSPREDGHPLV.

This CDR3 reads CASSQALQGRSDNHF. The CDR3 DNA sequence: TGTGCCAGCAGCCAAGCCCTACAGGGTAGATCGGACAATCACTTT. This chain joins TRBV7-3 and TRBJ1-6; perhaps TRBD1 as D (6 bases). CDR1 and CDR2 from the germline V gene are SGHTA and FQGTGA. V gave up 5 bases and J gave up 19 bases, with 27 bases separating them. The CDR3 is made up of 15 amino acids.

The CDR3 DNA follows: TGTGCCACAGACCCCGGGACAGGGACCTACGAGCAGTACTTC. Its protein product is CATDPGTGTYEQYF. The chain links TRBV24-1 to TRBJ2-7; 9 bases are shared with TRBD1. The CDR3 runs to 14 residues. J was trimmed by 2 bases and V by 10 bases; bases with no gene match: 8. The germline V gene has CDR1 KGHDR and CDR2 SFDVKD.

This clonotype was recorded many times. The gene calls are TRBV5-1 and TRBJ1-2, with a possible D match to TRBD1 (5 bases). Trimming left V 4 bases short and J 7 bases short, with 14 bases between. The germline CDR1 and CDR2 sequences are SGHRS and YFSETQ. The CDR3 length is 13 residues. The DNA for the CDR3 is TGCGCCAGCAGCCCGAGGGCAGACAGTGGCTACACCTTC. Protein sequence: CASSPRADSGYTF.